This TCR beta chain was recorded in a study of Ad26.COV2.S vaccination and SARS-CoV-2 variants. Looking at the study overall: It was the COV1001 Ad26.COV2.S trial arm that included the donor.

Treatment meaning: about 20 received Ad26.COV2.S at low or high dose, single or two shots; roughly five received placebo; per-sample allocation not given. Sampling occurred on day 63 after the first vaccine or placebo injection. CDR1 is SNHLY and CDR2 is FYNNEI in the germline V gene. The junction had 6 bases not matched to a gene; V was cut back by 6 bases and J by 2 bases. CDR3 length: 16 amino acids. Sequenced by immunoSEQ multiplex PCR; TCRdb stores in-frame clones only, minus some. The sample includes some 420,000 clones, 70% to 90% of them seen just once. Study-wide findings and caveats: It was reported that spike-specific CD8+ and CD4+ T cell responses were substantially broad after vaccination.

This clone was seen just once. Its antigen is unidentified. Here the sequenced sample was peripheral blood, taken in a trial of Ad26.COV2.S vaccine versus placebo. The chain employs TRBV2 and TRBJ2-7, with 14 bases identical to TRBD2. The receptor comes from a person between 18 and 65 years old who received the Ad26.COV2.S COVID-19 vaccine or a placebo. CDR3 residues: CASSEGLAGATYEQYF. The DNA for the CDR3 is TGTGCCAGCAGCGAGGGACTAGCGGGGGCCACCTACGAGCAGTACTTC.